Given below is one T cell receptor (beta chain) in context. The target antigen is unknown. The sample originates from a study of CD8+ T cells in alopecia areata. Regarding the study as a whole: Among the cells sequenced in scalp samples are also the resident alphabeta T cells of normal skin. More clonal than normal scalp was lesional scalp, particularly alopecia totalis/universalis. The treated group had a single nonresponder, limiting CD8+ expansion-response conclusions.

The CDR3 totals 12 residues. Per germline, CDR1 SEHNR and CDR2 FQNEAQ (reference sequence). V dropped 5 bases and J dropped 5 bases, with 7 bases sitting between them. Reverse transcription of extracted RNA yielded cDNA, which provided the sequencing template. Generated by immunoSEQ multiplex PCR, the TCRdb table keeps only in-frame clones and is missing some. The sample lists 120,000 or so clones, roughly 58% occurring once. Treatment here: oral pan-JAK inhibitor, 5-10 mg twice daily. It was from alopecia areata patients that lesional scalp punch biopsies and peripheral blood were collected. The clonotype comes from a human donor with alopecia areata. The starting material was CD8+ T cells sorted from blood, obtained at week 4, from a patient treated with tofacitinib. The chain uses TRBV7-9 and TRBJ1-5; no definite D call. CDR3 bases: TGTGCCAGCAGCCCCTTGGATCAGCCCCAGCATTTT. Amino acid sequence: CASSPLDQPQHF.